The rows below give T cell receptor beta chains drawn from one sample of a study of CD8 T cells in ankylosing spondylitis. TCRdb recomputed calls from the 5' RACE reads with MiXCR, one row per CDR3 protein. The sample shows 100,000 or so distinct CDR3 sequences, roughly 8.5% of them seen only once. Sequenced material: blood, either unsorted or a sorted T cell fraction (not recorded which). These receptors originate from a male donor with ankylosing spondylitis. Both conserved end residues are part of each CDR3. A D gene is named only where the DNA matches it firmly. Clone size is given for some rows only: seen once, a few or many times, or a class if the clone is expanded.

clone size	V gene	J gene	D gene	CDR3 protein	CDR3 DNA
many	TRBV20-1	TRBJ2-1	TRBD2	CSARSLAGHDNEQFF	TGCAGTGCTAGGTCTCTAGCGGGTCACGACAATGAGCAGTTCTTC
many	TRBV7-2	TRBJ2-2	TRBD2	CASSGGGPGELFF	TGTGCCAGCAGCGGGGGGGGACCCGGGGAGCTGTTTTTT
many	TRBV10-2	TRBJ1-1	-	CASTREGWTEAFF	TGCGCCAGCACAAGGGAGGGTTGGACTGAAGCTTTCTTT
many	TRBV7-6	TRBJ2-4	TRBD2	CASSQRAGGKNIQYF	TGTGCCAGCAGCCAACGAGCGGGAGGAAAAAACATTCAGTACTTC
many	TRBV12-3/TRBV12-4	TRBJ2-5	-	CASSPSTGLETQYF	TGTGCCAGCAGCCCTTCCACAGGGTTGGAGACCCAGTACTTC
many	TRBV15	TRBJ1-5	-	CASGDSNQPQHF	TGTGCCTCGGGGGATAGCAATCAGCCCCAGCATTTT
-	TRBV7-6	TRBJ2-1	-	CASSLAGSPHNEQFF	TGTGCCAGCAGCTTAGCAGGGAGTCCCCACAATGAGCAGTTCTTC
few	TRBV11-2	TRBJ2-2	-	CASSFNPPHGELFF	TGTGCCAGCAGCTTCAATCCACCCCATGGTGAACTGTTTTTT
-	TRBV3-1	TRBJ2-1	-	CASSQIGGHYNEQFF	TGTGCCAGCAGCCAAATTGGCGGGCACTACAATGAGCAGTTCTTC
few	TRBV20-1	TRBJ1-1	TRBD1	CSARGDREISEAFF	TGCAGTGCTAGAGGGGACAGGGAGATATCTGAAGCTTTCTTT
few	TRBV9	TRBJ1-2	-	CASSVGTDYGYTF	TGTGCCAGCAGCGTAGGGACGGATTATGGCTACACCTTC
few	TRBV7-9	TRBJ1-4	-	CASSPSNTPGGNEKLFF	TGTGCCAGCAGCCCATCGAATACCCCCGGGGGCAACGAAAAACTGTTTTTT
few	TRBV19	TRBJ1-1	-	CASSIILGGNTEAFF	TGTGCCAGTAGTATAATCTTGGGGGGGAACACTGAAGCTTTCTTT
few	TRBV27	TRBJ2-1	-	CASSLGVSYNEQFF	TGTGCCAGCAGTTTGGGGGTGTCCTACAATGAGCAGTTCTTC
-	TRBV6-1	TRBJ2-2	-	CASSGGNTGELFF	TGTGCCAGCAGTGGCGGGAACACCGGGGAGCTGTTTTTT
-	TRBV15	TRBJ2-5	-	CATSRVSGETQYF	TGTGCCACCAGCAGAGTATCCGGGGAGACCCAGTACTTC
few	TRBV7-9	TRBJ2-3	TRBD2	CASLLAGERDTQYF	TGTGCCAGCCTCCTAGCGGGAGAGCGAGATACGCAGTATTTT
many	TRBV6-5	TRBJ1-2	TRBD1	CASSYRYGTDRNYGYTF	TGTGCCAGCAGTTACCGGTACGGGACAGACCGTAACTATGGCTACACCTTC
many	TRBV5-5	TRBJ1-5	-	CASSQDTKPQHF	TGTGCCAGCAGCCAGGACACAAAGCCCCAGCATTTT
many	TRBV15	TRBJ2-1	TRBD1	CATSRGKQGAYNEQFF	TGTGCCACCAGCAGAGGGAAACAGGGGGCCTACAATGAGCAGTTCTTC
many	TRBV4-2	TRBJ2-2	-	CASSQDLGARTGELFF	TGTGCCAGCAGCCAAGATTTGGGGGCCCGCACCGGGGAGCTGTTTTTT
-	TRBV5-1	TRBJ2-1	-	CASSKGGFPSYNEQFF	TGCGCCAGCAGCAAAGGGGGATTTCCCTCCTACAATGAGCAGTTCTTC
-	TRBV5-1	TRBJ2-7	-	CASSLADGTYEQYF	TGCGCCAGCAGCTTGGCCGACGGAACCTACGAGCAGTACTTC
-	TRBV7-9	TRBJ2-1	-	CASSLDFNYNEQFF	TGTGCCAGCAGCTTAGATTTCAACTACAATGAGCAGTTCTTC
many	TRBV4-1	TRBJ2-3	-	CASSPLSKHPDTQYF	TGCGCCAGCAGCCCCCTTTCGAAGCACCCAGATACGCAGTATTTT
-	TRBV10-3	TRBJ1-2	-	CAISEPLGGVNYGYTF	TGTGCCATCAGTGAGCCCCTGGGGGGGGTTAACTATGGCTACACCTTC
many	TRBV20-1	TRBJ1-4	-	CSARPTGSTNEKLFF	TGCAGTGCTAGACCTACAGGGTCAACTAATGAAAAACTGTTTTTT
few	TRBV7-9	TRBJ1-2	TRBD1	CASTVDRGNGYTF	TGTGCCAGCACCGTTGACAGGGGAAATGGCTACACCTTC
few	TRBV19	TRBJ1-1	TRBD1	CASSIGQVMNTEAFF	TGTGCCAGTAGTATCGGACAGGTGATGAACACTGAAGCTTTCTTT
many	TRBV29-1	TRBJ2-1	TRBD1	CSVTTGGYEQFF	TGCAGCGTTACGACAGGGGGGTATGAGCAGTTCTTC
-	TRBV7-9	TRBJ2-2	-	CASTPRRVANTGELFF	TGTGCCAGCACCCCCCGGAGGGTGGCGAACACCGGGGAGCTGTTTTTT
few	TRBV11-2	TRBJ2-7	-	CASSLGLGGYEQYF	TGTGCCAGCAGCTTAGGCTTGGGCGGCTACGAGCAGTACTTC
many	TRBV4-2	TRBJ2-1	-	CASSQDSPSYNEQFF	TGTGCCAGCAGCCAAGATTCGCCTAGTTACAATGAGCAGTTCTTC
many	TRBV10-3	TRBJ2-7	-	CAISELGEASSYEQYF	TGTGCCATCAGTGAGTTGGGGGAGGCATCCTCCTACGAGCAGTACTTC
many	TRBV27	TRBJ2-7	-	CASSLGVLSGEQYF	TGTGCCAGCAGTCTTGGGGTCCTTTCGGGCGAGCAGTACTTC
-	TRBV28	TRBJ2-5	TRBD1	CASSSNHEDRGETQYF	TGTGCCAGCAGTTCTAATCACGAGGACAGGGGAGAGACCCAGTACTTC
-	TRBV5-6	TRBJ1-1	-	CASSGVRQAFDTEAFF	TGTGCCAGCAGCGGAGTCAGGCAGGCCTTTGACACTGAAGCTTTCTTT
-	TRBV5-1	TRBJ2-7	TRBD2	CASSLDGGSYEQYF	TGCGCCAGCAGCTTGGACGGCGGGAGCTACGAGCAGTACTTC
many	TRBV20-1	TRBJ2-7	-	CSARGQLSYEQYF	TGCAGTGCTAGAGGACAGCTCTCCTACGAGCAGTACTTC
many	TRBV3-1	TRBJ2-5	-	CASTTGEVETQYF	TGTGCCAGCACTACAGGGGAGGTAGAGACCCAGTACTTC
many	TRBV29-1	TRBJ2-5	TRBD1	CSATGTGGQETQYF	TGCAGCGCGACCGGGACAGGGGGCCAAGAGACCCAGTACTTC
-	TRBV7-9	TRBJ2-7	-	CASSFPSSYEQYF	TGTGCCAGCAGCTTCCCTTCCTCCTACGAGCAGTACTTC
few	TRBV2	TRBJ1-1	-	CASSERAGQRDTEAFF	TGTGCCAGCAGTGAGAGGGCTGGGCAGAGGGACACTGAAGCTTTCTTT
many	TRBV7-9	TRBJ2-7	-	CASSLAGTYYEQYF	TGTGCCAGCAGCTTAGCCGGGACTTACTACGAGCAGTACTTC
few	TRBV11-2	TRBJ2-2	-	CASSNWDFTGELFF	TGTGCCAGCAGCAACTGGGACTTCACCGGGGAGCTGTTTTTT